The 17 T cell receptor beta chains below come from one sample, sequenced in a study of regulatory T cells in long-lasting Graves disease. Regarding time point: newly diagnosed GD, antithyroid drugs for less than 3 months. PBMC-derived RNA was used for the TCR library. Building of the TCR beta libraries involved iRepertoire HTBI primers and Arm-PCR of CDR3 regions. MiXCR, applied by TCRdb to the multiplex PCR reads, yields one record per CDR3 protein. The profile shows fewer than 350,000 distinct CDR3 sequences, about a sixth of them singletons. The sample in question was peripheral blood mononuclear cells (PBMCs), obtained at new diagnosis, from a patient treated with antithyroid drugs. The receptors were gathered from a female donor with Graves disease.

This clonotype was recorded many times. This chain joins TRBV11-3 and TRBJ2-1; TRBD2 is a possible D gene (6 bases). The CDR3 is made up of 15 amino acids. The ends were cut back, 5 bases at V and 5 bases at J, with 16 bases in the middle. The germline gives CDR1 SGHNT, CDR2 YENEEA. The CDR3 is CASSLGRGSHNEQFF. The CDR3 DNA reads TGTGCCAGCAGCCTAGGTCGGGGGAGTCACAATGAGCAGTTCTTC.

As concerns this clonotype: With a much larger clone just one base away, this may be a read error. The rearrangement links TRBV2 to TRBJ2-7; no clear D. With 6 bases removed from V and 9 bases from J, the gap between germline ends came to 21 bases. Germline CDR1 reads SNHLY; CDR2 reads FYNNEI. The CDR3 loop spans 14 amino acids. CDR3 in amino acids: CASSQDLLYVGQYF. The CDR3 DNA is TGTGCCAGCAGCCAAGATCTTCTGTATGTCGGGCAGTACTTC.

This clonotype was seen ten or more times. The chain couples TRBV6-2 or TRBV6-3 to TRBJ2-3; perhaps TRBD2 as D (6 bases). Trimming removed 2 bases at V and 2 bases at J, with 8 bases between. This CDR3 region has 14 residues. The germline V gene encodes CDR1 MNHEY and CDR2 SVGEGT. CDR3 nucleotide sequence: TGTGCCAGCAGTTACCCGGGGGACACAGATACGCAGTATTTT. Translation gives CASSYPGDTDTQYF.

This clonotype has ten or more counts. The CDR3 bases are TGTGCCAGCAAATTATCCAAGAATCAGCCCCAGCATTTT. It specifies CASKLSKNQPQHF. V and J are TRBV28 and TRBJ1-5; D gene uncertain. Germline V CDR1 and CDR2: MDHEN, SYDVKM. The CDR3 sequence is 13 residues long. The V end was cut by 7 bases, the J end by 4 bases, with 11 bases between.

This clonotype has ten or more counts. The chain couples TRBV20-1 to TRBJ2-7; the match to TRBD1 covers 8 bases. Germline-derived CDR1 and CDR2 are DFQATT and SNEGSKA (reference sequence). Trimming at V came to 5 bases and at J to 5 bases, leaving 17 bases not matched to a gene. The CDR3 totals 16 residues. CDR3 nucleotides: TGCAGTGCTTTTTCTACAGTCGGACAGGGAGTACACGAGCAGTACTTC. Translating it yields CSAFSTVGQGVHEQYF.

Of note for this clonotype: This may come from a read error, since a much larger clone is one base off. The chain is built from TRBV19 and TRBJ1-5; D is ambiguous. CDR1 is LNHDA, CDR2 SQIVND, per germline (reference sequence). The CDR3 has 16 amino acids. The CDR3 coding sequence is TGTGCCAGTAGTATAGATGGACCCTATAGCAATCAGCCCAAGCATTTT. This encodes CASSIDGPYSNQPKHF.

This clonotype was recorded many times. CDR3 sequence: CASSADSYRNTEAFF. The CDR3 DNA reads as TGTGCCAGCAGCGCAGACAGTTACAGGAACACTGAAGCTTTCTTT. The V gene is TRBV9, the J gene TRBJ1-1; TRBD1 might be the D (5 bases). Deletions cut 3 bases from V and 1 base from J, with 13 bases between. The CDR3 runs 15 residues. Germline values: CDR1 SGDLS, CDR2 YYNGEE.

This clonotype was counted at least ten times. The genes are TRBV28 and TRBJ2-1; 12 bases fit TRBD2. J lost 7 bases, V lost 7 bases, and 8 bases had no gene match. CDR1 MDHEN and CDR2 SYDVKM come from the germline V gene. The CDR3 has 15 amino acids. DNA for the CDR3: TGTGCCAGCACTAAGTCTAGCGGGAGGGTTAATGAGCAGTTCTTC. Residues: CASTKSSGRVNEQFF.

This chain connects TRBV5-8 to TRBJ2-5; 11 bases line up with TRBD2. Germline CDR1 and CDR2: SGHTS and YDEGEE. The CDR3 has 16 amino acids. V shed 4 bases, J shed 5 bases, and the junction held 10 bases outside the gene matches. The CDR3 DNA sequence: TGTGCCAGCAGCACCGAACTAGCGGGAGTTCACGAGACCCAGTACTTC. Translated, it gives CASSTELAGVHETQYF.

This clonotype has a count of ten or more. The V gene is TRBV28, the J gene TRBJ1-5; D might be TRBD1 (6 bases). The CDR3 spans 14 residues. CDR1 and CDR2 (germline): MDHEN, SYDVKM. The V end was cut by 1 base, the J end by 6 bases, with 10 bases between. DNA of the CDR3: TGTGCCAGCAGTTTATCAAGGGGGGGTCAGCCCCAGCATTTT. This codes for CASSLSRGGQPQHF.

This clonotype has just a few counts. The V and J genes are TRBV9 and TRBJ1-3; no clear D. V lost 2 bases and J lost 6, with 9 bases in between. The CDR3 spans 13 residues. CDR1 and CDR2 from the germline V gene are SGDLS and YYNGEE. DNA for the CDR3: TGTGCCAGCAGCGTTGGCCAGGAAAACACCATATATTTT. This sequence encodes CASSVGQENTIYF.

The sample holds a few counts of this clonotype. The chain employs TRBV30 and TRBJ2-1, with 12 nucleotides matching TRBD2. Germline V CDR1 and CDR2: GTSNPN, SVGIG (reference sequence). The CDR3 consists of 16 residues. Trimming removed 5 bases from V and 6 bases from J; junction bases left unmatched: 11. The CDR3: CAWYPRGLAGLNEQFF. CDR3 nucleotides: TGTGCCTGGTACCCACGGGGACTAGCGGGCCTCAATGAGCAGTTCTTC.

The gene calls are TRBV5-5 and TRBJ2-3; D might be TRBD2 (6 bases). CDR3 length equals 12 residues. Germline V gene data show CDR1 as SGHKS and CDR2 as YYEKEE (reference sequence). V lost 4 bases and J 8 bases, leaving 11 bases between the germline ends. The CDR3 loop reads CASSDEGGTQYF. Written as DNA, the CDR3 is TGTGCCAGCAGCGATGAGGGAGGTACGCAGTATTTT. The full variable domain, its missing parts supplied by reference TRBV5-5 and TRBJ2-3, is DAGVTQSPTHLIKTRGQQVTLRCSPISGHKSVSWYQQVLGQGPQFIFQYYEKEERGRGNFPDRFSARQFPNYSSELNVNALLLGDSALYLCASSDEGGTQYFGPGTRLTVL.

This clonotype was seen many times. This chain connects TRBV20-1 to TRBJ2-2, with no clear D. This CDR3 contains 13 residues. Germline V gives CDR1 DFQATT, CDR2 SNEGSKA (reference sequence). Trimming pared 1 base from V and 4 bases from J, leaving 7 bases between. The CDR3 sequence is CSARGQSTGELFF. The CDR3 DNA sequence: TGCAGTGCTAGAGGGCAGAGCACCGGGGAGCTGTTTTTT.

In its sample, this clonotype was seen many times. Written as DNA, the CDR3 is TGCGCCAGCAGCTTGGGGGGGGTCCTAGAAGAGGCTGAAGCTTTCTTT. Its protein is CASSLGGVLEEAEAFF. V usage is TRBV5-1 and J usage is TRBJ1-1; tentative D call: TRBD1 (5 bases). Germline V gene lookup returns CDR1 SGHRS and CDR2 YFSETQ. This CDR3 spans 16 amino acids. V was shortened by 0 bases and J by 6 bases, with 18 bases between the two germline ends.

This clonotype was seen repeatedly, ten times or more. The J gene is TRBJ1-1, the V gene TRBV10-3; TRBD1 might be the D (6 bases). Trimming shortened V by 3 bases and J by 5 bases, and 10 bases separated the two germline ends. The CDR3 length is 13 residues. Germline V gene data show CDR1 as ENHRY and CDR2 as SYGVKD. Here the CDR3 reads CAISEQGRTEAFF. In DNA, the CDR3 is TGTGCCATCAGTGAACAGGGAAGGACTGAAGCTTTCTTT.

The table lists this clonotype with a few counts. This likely came from a read error, as a far larger clone is one base away. V usage is TRBV27 and J usage is TRBJ2-5, with D possibly being TRBD2 (6 bases). V shed 2 bases and J shed 11 bases, with 18 bases lying between them. This CDR3 contains 14 residues. From germline, CDR1 is MNHEY and CDR2 SMNVEV (reference sequence). In DNA, the CDR3 is TGTGCCAGCAGTTTAGGGGGGACCACGAGGGAGCAGTACTTC. Its protein is CASSLGGTTREQYF.